This TCR beta chain was sequenced in a study of regulatory and conventional T cells in RAG deficiency (dated by TCRdb to 2016 to 2017). About the full investigation: High-throughput TCR beta sequencing was used to compare the repertoire diversity and composition of Treg, conventional CD4+ and CD8+ T cells between RAG-deficient patients and healthy controls.

The library came from the immunoSEQ multiplex PCR assay. Genomic DNA from the sorted T-cell subsets was used to amplify rearranged TCR beta chain products, which were then sequenced. The published analysis was carried out like this. Shannon entropy and Simpson indices were used to measure the diversity of productive TCR beta rearrangements in each repertoire. Clonal expansion was assessed by the summed frequency of the 100 most abundant productive TCR beta clonotypes among total reads. The TRB repertoires were evaluated with a self-reactivity index based on amino acid usage at CDR3beta positions 6 and 7. Two-way ANOVA was used for repertoire analyses, while Student t or Mann-Whitney tests were used for flow cytometric analyses. TCRdb limited this immuneACCESS table to in-frame rearrangements with V and J called. A share of clones is missing; checked studies link under half to unresolved V genes, and the rest is unexplained. V and J calls and clone size are given by that table; D and trimming were obtained from the DNA. For this sample the table gives tens of thousands of clones, of which over 80% were detected only once. Approximately 5.6% of the sample is held by the ten biggest clonotypes.

General conclusions and limits of the study: Rather than being bona fide Treg cells, the sorted CD25-high CD127-low cells in Omenn syndrome patients may represent peripherally activated cells. Shorter CDR3 lengths were found in all patient T-cell subsets, and >85% Treg-Tconv repertoire overlap at nucleotide and amino acid level was observed in Omenn syndrome patients. Compared with control T-cell subpopulations, the RAG-deficient patients had markedly lower Shannon entropy and higher Simpson indices. Some T-cell subset analyses were not performed for some subjects. Compared with controls, Omenn syndrome and CID/AS patients had roughly 100-fold fewer unique TCR beta sequences in Treg cells, whereas the reduction in the other subsets was about 10-fold.

Remarks on this clone: No cognate antigen has been identified for it. It has no much larger one-base neighbor in the sample; base qualities were not kept.

In the germline V gene, CDR1 corresponds to SNHLY and CDR2 to FYNNEI. The germline V and J ends show losses of 6 bases and 1 base respectively, and no gene match explains 9 bases of the junction. The CDR3, cysteine through phenylalanine, is 16 amino acids long. CDR3 DNA only is kept here, 48 bases in frame from base 1. Repertoire analyses used several healthy control donors as the comparison group. Before genomic DNA extraction, CD8+ T cells lacking CD4 were purified from blood. This sample also appeared in a second study, on regulatory T cells. As the second publication notes: The multiplex PCR used 52 forward TRBV primers and 13 reverse TRBJ primers, with assay-based and computational corrections for amplification bias. In patients, repertoires had restricted unique TRB V-J pairs and skewed V and J gene usage, with regulatory T cells showing the most marked changes. The study compared T-cell receptor beta repertoires of sorted regulatory, conventional CD4+ and CD8+ T cells in CD3G-deficient patients with those in healthy controls. Peripheral blood mononuclear cells were isolated by Ficoll density separation. A FACSAria cell sorter was used to isolate CD3+ CD8+ CD4- T cells. Within the immunoSEQ assay, multiplex PCR amplified rearranged TRB loci from genomic DNA. Sequencing of the TRB amplicons was done on an Illumina HiSeq platform. Custom algorithms error-filtered the raw sequences and aligned them to reference gene sequences, after which the immunoSEQ online tools were used for analysis. Frequencies of productive and nonproductive TRB rearrangements were assessed among unique sequences as well as among total sequences. For group comparisons, t tests, Mann-Whitney tests or two-way ANOVA were performed in Prism software.

The sequence was collected from a human donor in good health. The chain links TRBV2 with TRBJ2-7, and 10 bases in between align with TRBD2. The sample consisted of CD8+ T cells sorted from blood. The CDR3 sequence is CASSHEREGSSYEQYF. The DNA sequence is TGTGCCAGCAGCCATGAGCGGGAGGGAAGTTCCTACGAGCAGTACTTC.